The clone carrying this T cell receptor beta chain was counted between two and nine times. The antigen is undetermined. Data came from immunoSEQ multiplex PCR; TCRdb stores just in-frame clones and leaves some out. The sample includes around 100,000 clones, approximately 65% of them seen just once. CD8 memory fractions consisted of CD45RO+ and CCR7-negative CD45RA+ TemRA cells together. The record originates from a study of shared clonotypes between healthy human individuals. General observations from the study: Sequencing depth was a factor that was expected to affect clonotype sharing among donors. Relative to memory subsets, naive subsets generally showed larger estimated richness. Having only a few donors restricted how much genetic and exposure-history diversity was captured.

This CDR3 spans 16 amino acids. Trimming cost V 5 bases and J 0 bases, with 13 bases left between them. Looked up from germline, CDR1 is SGHTA and CDR2 is FQGNSA. The sequenced sample was memory CD8+ T cells sorted from blood. Subset here: CD45RO+ cells pooled with CCR7-negative TemRA cells. The chain recombines TRBV7-2 with TRBJ2-2; D is unresolved. The source of this sequence is a woman in her twenties or thirties in good health. The CDR3 DNA reads as TGTGCCAGCAGCCGAATACTACCGTCGAACACCGGGGAGCTGTTTTTT. Its protein product is CASSRILPSNTGELFF.